These 15 T cell receptor beta chains originate from one sample sequenced in a study of regulatory T cells in long-lasting Graves disease. Arm-PCR of CDR3 regions with iRepertoire HTBI primers generated TCR beta libraries. TCRdb itself ran the multiplex PCR reads through MiXCR, one entry per CDR3 protein. The table has fewer than 350,000 distinct CDR3 sequences, over 15% seen once. Time point denoted: newly diagnosed GD, antithyroid drugs for less than 3 months. RNA extracted from PBMCs served as the sequencing template. Sequenced material: peripheral blood mononuclear cells (PBMCs), taken at new diagnosis, from a patient treated with antithyroid drugs. These receptors came from a female donor with Graves disease.

This clonotype was picked up a small number of times. This may arise from a read error, as a much more abundant clone is one base away. V usage is TRBV2 and J usage is TRBJ2-3, with 7 bases that match TRBD2. The DNA end is more similar to TRBJ2-7, so the J call may be wrong. Per the germline V gene, CDR1 is SNHLY and CDR2 is FYNNEI. CDR3 length equals 17 residues. The CDR3 loop is CASVGSGPPRASHEQYF. The CDR3 DNA sequence: TGTGCCAGCGTTGGTAGCGGGCCACCCCGGGCCTCCCACGAGCAGTACTTC.

This clonotype was seen repeatedly, ten times or more. The rearrangement links TRBV5-1 to TRBJ2-3; 8 nucleotides line up with TRBD1. V trimming: 4 bases; J trimming: 3 bases; junction bases outside the gene matches: 10. The germline V gene has CDR1 SGHRS and CDR2 YFSETQ. There are 16 residues in the CDR3. CDR3 coding DNA: TGCGCCAGCAGCCCAAGGGGGACAGGCTCTACAGATACGCAGTATTTT. It is translated as CASSPRGTGSTDTQYF.

In its sample, this clonotype was seen a few times. The chain has TRBV2 and TRBJ1-5, with 9 positions matching TRBD1. The CDR3 has 13 residues. Germline V lookup: CDR1 SNHLY, CDR2 FYNNEI. V was clipped by 9 bases and J by 7 bases; unmatched bases: 7. The CDR3 coding sequence is TGTGCCAGTGGGACAGGGAAGGGCCAGCCCCAGCATTTT. This encodes CASGTGKGQPQHF.

This clonotype was recorded once. The V and J genes are TRBV11-3 and TRBJ2-1; D remains unclear. V was clipped by 3 bases and J by 10 bases, with 10 bases between them. From germline, CDR1 is SGHNT and CDR2 YENEEA. The CDR3 extends over 12 amino acids. The CDR3 DNA reads as TGTGCCAGCAGCTTCTCTGGCGTGGAGCAGTTCTTC. Its translation is CASSFSGVEQFF.

In this sample, this clonotype turned up many times. The rearrangement joins TRBV20-1 to TRBJ2-7; D might be TRBD1 (6 bases). Trimming removed 3 bases at V and 4 bases at J, with 10 bases between. There are 12 residues in the CDR3. Germline V CDR1 and CDR2: DFQATT, SNEGSKA (reference sequence). CDR3 sequence reads: CSARGTNYEQYF. DNA for the CDR3: TGCAGTGCTAGGGGGACAAATTACGAGCAGTACTTC.

DNA for the CDR3: TGTGCCAGCAGTACGACAGGGAAAGGAAGCACAGATACGCAGTATTTT. This gives the protein CASSTTGKGSTDTQYF. The chain uses TRBV27 and TRBJ2-3; 7 bases align to TRBD1. Per germline, CDR1 MNHEY and CDR2 SMNVEV (reference sequence). The CDR3 is 16 residues long. The V and J ends lost 5 bases and 0 bases, in that order; junction bases with no gene match: 8.

The sample holds many counts of this clonotype. This chain joins TRBV6-2 or TRBV6-3 and TRBJ2-5, with 8 nucleotides matching TRBD1. V trimming: 7 bases; J trimming: 5 bases; junction bases outside the gene matches: 12. Germline V gene sequence: CDR1 MNHEY, CDR2 SVGEGT. The CDR3 covers 15 residues. CDR3 sequence (DNA): TGTGCCAGCAACAGGCAGGACAGGGCGGGGGAGACCCAGTACTTC. Protein: CASNRQDRAGETQYF.

The rearrangement joins TRBV20-1 to TRBJ1-4; unclear D gene. With 4 bases removed from V and 8 bases from J, the gap between germline ends came to 14 bases. Germline V lookup: CDR1 DFQATT, CDR2 SNEGSKA (reference sequence). The CDR3 has 13 residues. The CDR3 bases are TGCAGTGCTAAGGCTCCGGACGGGGAAAAACTGTTTTTT. Protein product: CSAKAPDGEKLFF.

This clonotype was detected a few times. This chain joins TRBV20-1 and TRBJ2-3; D gene unclear. The CDR3 is 13 amino acids. Trimming took off 6 bases at V and 3 bases at J, with 13 bases between the two ends. Germline V gene data show CDR1 as DFQATT and CDR2 as SNEGSKA (reference sequence). CDR3 sequence (DNA): TGCAGTGCCCCACGACCCGAGACAGATACGCAGTATTTT. Translating gives CSAPRPETDTQYF.

This clonotype was seen more than once but under ten times. This rearrangement joins TRBV28 to TRBJ2-2; 14 nucleotides match TRBD2. Trimming removed 6 bases from V and 5 bases from J; junction bases left unmatched: 14. Germline V gene lookup returns CDR1 MDHEN and CDR2 SYDVKM. The CDR3 runs to 19 residues. The CDR3 coding sequence is TGTGCCAGCAGCTTCAATCTAAGACTAGCGGGAGGGCCTACCGGGGAGCTGTTTTTT. Amino acid sequence: CASSFNLRLAGGPTGELFF.

This clonotype was seen ten or more times. The chain's CDR3 is CASSLVPPPVGNSPLHF. The CDR3, as DNA: TGTGCCAGCAGTTTAGTTCCCCCACCGGTGGGTAATTCACCCCTCCACTTT. The chain joins TRBV12-3 or TRBV12-4 to TRBJ1-6; D not certain. This CDR3 region has 17 residues. Trimming left V 1 base short and J 6 bases short, with 16 bases between.

This clonotype has a count of ten or more. One junction end disagrees with the germline gene, perhaps due to a read error. The CDR3, as DNA: TGTGCTAGCAGCTTATACAGCGGGAGGTCGGATGAGCAGTTCTTC. This codes for CASSLYSGRSDEQFF. The rearrangement links TRBV7-7 to TRBJ2-1, with 9 bases identical to TRBD2. This CDR3 is built from 15 residues. Germline loops: CDR1 SSHAT, CDR2 FNYEAQ (reference sequence).

V usage is TRBV7-2 and J usage is TRBJ2-5; D perhaps matches TRBD2 (7 bases). Trimming stripped 1 base from V and 5 bases from J, with 17 bases between. There are 16 residues in the CDR3. In germline, CDR1 is SGHTA, CDR2 FQGNSA. The CDR3 spells CASSLVVTGRGETQYF. In DNA, the CDR3 is TGTGCCAGCAGCTTAGTAGTAACGGGGAGGGGGGAGACCCAGTACTTC.

CDR3 amino acids: CASSYAVSNYEQYF. The CDR3, as DNA: TGTGCCAGCAGTTACGCTGTCAGCAACTACGAGCAGTACTTC. The gene calls are TRBV6-9 and TRBJ2-7; D gene ambiguous. Germline CDR1 reads MNHGY; CDR2 reads SVAAGI. The length of the CDR3 is 14 residues. With 3 bases removed from V and 3 bases from J, the gap between germline ends came to 12 bases.

This clonotype was seen only a few times. A much larger clone is a single base away; this may be a read error. This chain uses TRBV30 with TRBJ1-1; D perhaps matches TRBD1 (6 bases). This CDR3 is 14 amino acids long. The germline V gene has CDR1 GTSNPN and CDR2 SVGIG (reference sequence). The chain's CDR3 is CAWNRGRRETEALF. The CDR3, as DNA: TGTGCCTGGAACCGGGGGCGGAGGGAGACTGAAGCTCTCTTT. Together with reference TRBV30 and TRBJ1-1, the CDR3 gives the full variable domain: SQTIHQWPATLVQPVGSPLSLECTVEGTSNPNLYWYRQAAGRGLQLLFYSVGIGQISSEVPQNLSASRPQDRQFILSSKKLLLSDSGFYLCAWNRGRRETEALFGQGTRLTVV.